The T cell receptor (beta chain) described here comes from a study of spatial heterogeneity in lung cancer (dated by TCRdb to about 2019). For the study in its entirety: Beta-chain transcripts were consistently detected in greater numbers than alpha-chain transcripts, which likely reflected higher beta-chain transcript abundance. Both alpha and beta chains were TCR-sequenced in samples taken at surgery, namely 220 tumor regions, more than 62 matched nontumor lung samples and about 58 PBMC samples. Nonsynonymous mutation counts, determined by whole-exome sequencing of tumor tissue, were related to features of the TCR repertoire. In the raw uncorrected reads, each unique combination of TCR and UMI appeared more than ten times on average. In non-small cell lung cancer, the study made a quantitative comparison of TCR alpha and beta repertoires among multiple tumor regions, matched nontumor lung and blood. On the study overall, not on this receptor specifically: Confirming at a functional level the hypothesis that regional TCRs recognize regional mutations was considered to require additional single-cell paired TCR alpha and beta sequencing. Ubiquitous expanded tumor TCRs showed up in blood more often at tumor resection than at routine follow-up.

This specimen's time point label, per the study, means: sample taken at primary tumor resection. Samples were obtained from approximately 72 patients with early-stage, untreated non-small cell lung cancer from the lung TRACERx cohort. Whole RNA extracted from tumor and nontumor lung tissue, or from cryopreserved PBMC samples, was used for TCR sequencing without cell sorting. Only patients for whom sufficient RNA was available from at least two tumor regions were selected for TCR sequencing. The library was built by means of 5' RACE. Data came from a NextSeq 500. To allow correction of PCR and sequencing errors, the TCR library protocol tagged every TCR cDNA molecule with a unique molecular identifier. The original pipeline was this. TCR identification, UMI-based error correction and CDR3 extraction were all carried out with Decombinator tools. Expanded TCRs were defined as those above a frequency of 2 per 1,000, corresponding to the top 1% of the tumor frequency distribution. Renyi diversity was computed with the R vegan package after each repertoire had been subsampled 100 times to 5,000 TCRs. CDR3 similarity networks were constructed using string-kernel similarity of amino acid triplets, with links drawn between CDR3s whose pairwise similarity was above 0.82. TCRdb applied fastp at Q25 and MiXCR to the public reads, then kept only in-frame beta chains. Identical CDR3 protein sequences are pooled into one entry, listed with their most common genes and DNA. The authors' filters were not applied to this entry. This sample gives under 85,000 distinct CDR3 sequences in total; about 7.8% of them show up just once. The ten most abundant clones make up 6.8% of the sample.

This clonotype was recorded many times. Its antigen remains unidentified. It has no much larger one-base neighbor in the sample; base qualities were not kept. The CDR3 covers 15 residues, taking in both the cysteine and the phenylalanine. CDR3 DNA is the only sequence kept; it has 45 bases, read in frame from the first base. Based on the germline V gene, the CDR1 and CDR2 sequences are MGHRA and YSYEKL. The junction carries 14 bases between V and J, which are trimmed by 0 bases and 5 bases respectively. The source of this sequence is a male donor with early-stage non-small cell lung cancer. The material was PBMCs, obtained at surgery. The receptor chain draws on TRBV4-1 and TRBJ2-7; there is no confident call for the D gene. CDR3 loop: CASSQDEGYADEQYF. In nucleotide form, the sequence is TGCGCCAGCAGCCAAGATGAAGGGTATGCAGACGAGCAGTACTTC.